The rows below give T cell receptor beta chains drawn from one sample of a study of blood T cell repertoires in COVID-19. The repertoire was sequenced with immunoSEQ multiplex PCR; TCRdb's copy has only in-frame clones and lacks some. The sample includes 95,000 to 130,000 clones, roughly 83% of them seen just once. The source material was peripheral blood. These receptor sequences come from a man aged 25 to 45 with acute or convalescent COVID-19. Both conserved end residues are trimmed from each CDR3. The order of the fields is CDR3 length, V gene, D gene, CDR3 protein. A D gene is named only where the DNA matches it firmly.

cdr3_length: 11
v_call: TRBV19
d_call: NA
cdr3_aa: ASSTGLSGGYT

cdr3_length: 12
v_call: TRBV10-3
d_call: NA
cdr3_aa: AISESGRHYEQY

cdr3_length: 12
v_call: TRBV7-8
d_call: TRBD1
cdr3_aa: ASSLGQGVNTIY

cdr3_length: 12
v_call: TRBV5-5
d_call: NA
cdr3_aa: ASSFYTQDTEAF

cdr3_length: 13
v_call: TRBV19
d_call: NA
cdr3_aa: ASSSMEGYDYGYT

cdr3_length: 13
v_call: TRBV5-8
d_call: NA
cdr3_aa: ASSYVRQFGSPLH

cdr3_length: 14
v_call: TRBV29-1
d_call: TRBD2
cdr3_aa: SAPGPLAASYNEQF

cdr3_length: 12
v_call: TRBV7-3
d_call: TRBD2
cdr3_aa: ASSPYGLGETQY

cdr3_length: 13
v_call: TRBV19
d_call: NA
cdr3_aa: ASSISRGANEKLF

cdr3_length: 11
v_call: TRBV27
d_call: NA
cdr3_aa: ASSSAGFGELF

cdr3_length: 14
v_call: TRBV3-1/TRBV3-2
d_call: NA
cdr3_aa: ASSQDFLGADTEAF

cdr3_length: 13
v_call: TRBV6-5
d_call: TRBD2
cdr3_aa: ASSYSLAGYETQY

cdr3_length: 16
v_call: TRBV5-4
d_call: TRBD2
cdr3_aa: ASSLGTSGGSSYNEQF

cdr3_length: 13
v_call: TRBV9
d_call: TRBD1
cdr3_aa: ASSVSGGPNEKLF

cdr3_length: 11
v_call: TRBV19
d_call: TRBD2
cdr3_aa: ASSGGATDTQY

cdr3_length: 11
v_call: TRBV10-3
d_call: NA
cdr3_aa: AIRLTGGYEQY

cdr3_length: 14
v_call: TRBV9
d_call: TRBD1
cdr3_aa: ASSVGGQVNTGELF

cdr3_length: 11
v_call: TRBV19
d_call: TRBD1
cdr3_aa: ASSSLQGNPLH

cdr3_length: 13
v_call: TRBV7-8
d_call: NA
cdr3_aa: ASSLASVSNQPQH

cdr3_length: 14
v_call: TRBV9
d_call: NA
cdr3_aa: ASSVGLTSSTDTQY

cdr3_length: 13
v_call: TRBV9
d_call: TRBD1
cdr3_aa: ASSDGTATNEKLF

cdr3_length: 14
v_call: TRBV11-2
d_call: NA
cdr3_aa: ASSQSPDRSSYEQY

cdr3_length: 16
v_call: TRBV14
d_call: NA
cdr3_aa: ASSQGLASTTTNEKLF

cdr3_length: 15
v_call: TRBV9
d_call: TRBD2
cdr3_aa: ASSKGTSGGGVETQY

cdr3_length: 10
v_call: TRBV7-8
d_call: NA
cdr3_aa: ASSPPGGAQH

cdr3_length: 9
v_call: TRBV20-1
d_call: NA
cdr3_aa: SARDSSGYT

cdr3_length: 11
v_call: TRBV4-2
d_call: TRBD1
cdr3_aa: ASSDTGALEAF

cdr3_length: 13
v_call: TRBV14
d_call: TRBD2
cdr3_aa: ASSQIGTSGNEQF

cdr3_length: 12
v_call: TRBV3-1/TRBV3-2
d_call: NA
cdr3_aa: ASSLISGNNEQF

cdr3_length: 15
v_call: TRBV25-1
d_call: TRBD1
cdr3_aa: ASSEFRAGGSNQPQH

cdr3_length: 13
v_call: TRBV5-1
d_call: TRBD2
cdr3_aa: ASSWMDGGQETQY

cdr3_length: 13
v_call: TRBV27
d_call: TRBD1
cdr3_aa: ASRQTGVWGNTIY

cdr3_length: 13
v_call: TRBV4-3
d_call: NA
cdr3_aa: ASSLLFSSYNEQF

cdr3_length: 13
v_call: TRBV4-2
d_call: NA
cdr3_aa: ASSQDWRDQETQY

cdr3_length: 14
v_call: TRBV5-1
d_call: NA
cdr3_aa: ASNRRGQRNTGELF

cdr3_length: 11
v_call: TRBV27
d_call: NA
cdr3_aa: ASSRRVREELF

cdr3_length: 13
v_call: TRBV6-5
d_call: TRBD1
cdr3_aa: ASSPLTGGNQPQH

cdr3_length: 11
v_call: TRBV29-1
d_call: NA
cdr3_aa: SVGSWAGQTQY

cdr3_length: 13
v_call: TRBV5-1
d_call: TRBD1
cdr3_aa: ASSFGDRGPETQY

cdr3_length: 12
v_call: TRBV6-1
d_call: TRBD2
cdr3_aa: ASSEPLAGGEQF

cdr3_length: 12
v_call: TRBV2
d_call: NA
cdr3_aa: ASSEGRGNQPQH

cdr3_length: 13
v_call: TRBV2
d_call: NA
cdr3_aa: ASSEKEDRQETQY